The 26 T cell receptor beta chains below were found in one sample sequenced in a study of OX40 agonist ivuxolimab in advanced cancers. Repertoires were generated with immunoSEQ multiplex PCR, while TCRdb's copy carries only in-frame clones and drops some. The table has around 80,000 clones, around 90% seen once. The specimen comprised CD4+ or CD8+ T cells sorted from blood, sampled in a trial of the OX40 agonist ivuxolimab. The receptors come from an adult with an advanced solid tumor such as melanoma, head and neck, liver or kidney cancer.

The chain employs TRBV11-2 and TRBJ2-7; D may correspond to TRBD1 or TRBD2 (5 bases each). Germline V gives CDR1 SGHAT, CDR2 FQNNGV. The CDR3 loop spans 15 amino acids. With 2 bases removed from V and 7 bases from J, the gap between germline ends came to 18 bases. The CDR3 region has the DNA TGTGCCAGCAGCTTATTCCCCGAAAGGGACGGAGAGCAGTACTTC. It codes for CASSLFPERDGEQYF. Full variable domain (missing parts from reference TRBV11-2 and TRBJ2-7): EAGVAQSPRYKIIEKRQSVAFWCNPISGHATLYWYQQILGQGPKLLIQFQNNGVVDDSQLPKDRFSAERLKGVDSTLKIQPAKLEDSAVYLCASSLFPERDGEQYFGPGTRLTVT.

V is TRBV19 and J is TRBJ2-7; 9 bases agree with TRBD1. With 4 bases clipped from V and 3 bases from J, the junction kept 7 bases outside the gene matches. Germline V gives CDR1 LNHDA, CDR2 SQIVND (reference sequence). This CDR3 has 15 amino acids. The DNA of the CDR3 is TGTGCCAGTAGTAGTCCGGGACAGGGTTTCTACGAGCAGTACTTC. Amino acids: CASSSPGQGFYEQYF.

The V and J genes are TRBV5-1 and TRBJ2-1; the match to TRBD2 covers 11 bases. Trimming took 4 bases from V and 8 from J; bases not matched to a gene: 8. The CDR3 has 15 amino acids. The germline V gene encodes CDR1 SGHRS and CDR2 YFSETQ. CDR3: CASSGGTSGFYEQFF. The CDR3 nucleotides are TGCGCCAGCAGCGGCGGGACTAGCGGATTCTATGAGCAGTTCTTC.

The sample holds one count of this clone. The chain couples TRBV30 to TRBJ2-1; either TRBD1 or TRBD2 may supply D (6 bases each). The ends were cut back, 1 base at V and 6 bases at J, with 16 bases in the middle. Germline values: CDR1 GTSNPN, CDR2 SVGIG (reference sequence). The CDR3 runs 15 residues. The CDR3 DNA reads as TGTGCCTGGAGTGCCCCGGGGGCCCAACTCAATGAGCAGTTCTTC. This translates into CAWSAPGAQLNEQFF. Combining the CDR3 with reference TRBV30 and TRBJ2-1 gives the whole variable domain SQTIHQWPATLVQPVGSPLSLECTVEGTSNPNLYWYRQAAGRGLQLLFYSVGIGQISSEVPQNLSASRPQDRQFILSSKKLLLSDSGFYLCAWSAPGAQLNEQFFGPGTRLTVL.

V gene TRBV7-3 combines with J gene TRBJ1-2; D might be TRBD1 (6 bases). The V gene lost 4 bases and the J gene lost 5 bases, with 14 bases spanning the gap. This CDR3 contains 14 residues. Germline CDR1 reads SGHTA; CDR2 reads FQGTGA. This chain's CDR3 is CASSSDSLGYGYTF. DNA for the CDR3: TGTGCCAGCAGCTCGGACAGTCTAGGATATGGCTACACCTTC.

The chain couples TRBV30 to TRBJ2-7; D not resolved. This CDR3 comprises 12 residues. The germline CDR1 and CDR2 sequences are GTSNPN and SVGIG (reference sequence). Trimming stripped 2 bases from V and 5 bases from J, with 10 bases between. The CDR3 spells CAWSSQLNEQYF. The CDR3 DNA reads TGTGCCTGGAGTAGCCAGCTTAACGAGCAGTACTTC.

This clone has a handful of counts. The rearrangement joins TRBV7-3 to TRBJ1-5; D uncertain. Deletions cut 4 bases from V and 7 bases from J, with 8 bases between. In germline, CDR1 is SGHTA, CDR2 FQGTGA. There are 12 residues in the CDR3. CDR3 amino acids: CASSYRRQPQHF. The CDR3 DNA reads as TGTGCCAGCAGCTACCGCAGGCAGCCCCAGCATTTT.

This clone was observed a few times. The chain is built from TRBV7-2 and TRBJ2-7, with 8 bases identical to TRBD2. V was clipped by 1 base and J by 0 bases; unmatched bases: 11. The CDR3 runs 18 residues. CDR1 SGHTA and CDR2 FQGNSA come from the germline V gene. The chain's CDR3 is CASSLGVRGAPSSYEQYF. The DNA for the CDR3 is TGTGCCAGCAGCTTAGGTGTGCGGGGGGCCCCGAGCTCCTACGAGCAGTACTTC.

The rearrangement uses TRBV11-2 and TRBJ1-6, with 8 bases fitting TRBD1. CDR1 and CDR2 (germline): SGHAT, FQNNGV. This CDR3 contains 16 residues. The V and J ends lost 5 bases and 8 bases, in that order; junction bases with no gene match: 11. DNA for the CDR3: TGTGCCAGCAGCGAACTAGCCGGGACAGGCTATTCACCCCTCCACTTT. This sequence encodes CASSELAGTGYSPLHF.

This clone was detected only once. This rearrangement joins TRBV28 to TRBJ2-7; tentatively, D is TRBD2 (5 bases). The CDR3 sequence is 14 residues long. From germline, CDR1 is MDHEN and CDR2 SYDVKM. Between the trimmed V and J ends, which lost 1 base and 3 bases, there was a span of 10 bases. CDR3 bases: TGTGCCAGCAGTTTATCCGGGATCGGCTACGAGCAGTACTTC. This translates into CASSLSGIGYEQYF.

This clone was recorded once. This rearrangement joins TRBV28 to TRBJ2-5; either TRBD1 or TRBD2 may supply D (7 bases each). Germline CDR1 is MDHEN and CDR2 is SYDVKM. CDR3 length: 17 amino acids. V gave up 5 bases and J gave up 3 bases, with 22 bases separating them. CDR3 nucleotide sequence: TGTGCCAGCAGTAGGGGGCGTCGCGGGAGAGGAGAAGAGACCCAGTACTTC. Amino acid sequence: CASSRGRRGRGEETQYF. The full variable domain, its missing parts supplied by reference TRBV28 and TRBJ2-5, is DVKVTQSSRYLVKRTGEKVFLECVQDMDHENMFWYRQDPGLGLRLIYFSYDVKMKEKGDIPEGYSVSREKKERFSLILESASTNQTSMYLCASSRGRRGRGEETQYFGPGTRLLVL.

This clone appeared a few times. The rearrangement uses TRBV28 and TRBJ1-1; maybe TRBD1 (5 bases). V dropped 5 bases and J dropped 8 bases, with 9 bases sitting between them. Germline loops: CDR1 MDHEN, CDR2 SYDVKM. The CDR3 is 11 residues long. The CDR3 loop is CASSLTAEAFF. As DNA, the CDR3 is TGTGCCAGCAGTCTGACAGCGGAAGCTTTCTTT.

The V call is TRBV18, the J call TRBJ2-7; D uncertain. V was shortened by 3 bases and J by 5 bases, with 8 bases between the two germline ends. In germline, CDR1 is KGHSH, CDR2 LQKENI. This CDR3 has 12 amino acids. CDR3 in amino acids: CASSPVSDEQYF. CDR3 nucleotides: TGTGCCAGCTCACCGGTTTCGGACGAGCAGTACTTC.

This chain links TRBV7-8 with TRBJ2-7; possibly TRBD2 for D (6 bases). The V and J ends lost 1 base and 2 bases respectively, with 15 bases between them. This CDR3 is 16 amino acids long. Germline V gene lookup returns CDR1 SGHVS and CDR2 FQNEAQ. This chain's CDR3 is CASSLDGGSPAYEQYF. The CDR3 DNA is TGTGCCAGCAGCTTAGATGGGGGGAGTCCGGCCTACGAGCAGTACTTC. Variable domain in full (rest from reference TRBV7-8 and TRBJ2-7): GAGVSQSPRYKVAKRGQDVALRCDPISGHVSLFWYQQALGQGPEFLTYFQNEAQLDKSGLPSDRFFAERPEGSVSTLKIQRTQQEDSAVYLCASSLDGGSPAYEQYFGPGTRLTVT.

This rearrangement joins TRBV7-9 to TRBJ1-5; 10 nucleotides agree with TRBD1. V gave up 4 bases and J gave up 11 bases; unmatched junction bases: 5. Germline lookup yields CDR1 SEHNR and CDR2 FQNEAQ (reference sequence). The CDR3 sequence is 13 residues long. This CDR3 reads CASSSDGQGAQHF. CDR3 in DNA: TGTGCCAGCAGCTCAGATGGACAGGGGGCCCAGCATTTT.

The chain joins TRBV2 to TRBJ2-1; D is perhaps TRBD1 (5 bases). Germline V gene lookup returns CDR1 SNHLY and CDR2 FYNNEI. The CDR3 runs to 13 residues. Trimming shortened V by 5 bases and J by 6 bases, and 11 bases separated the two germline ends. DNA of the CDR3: TGTGCCAGCAGTCCCGGGCAGGGCAATGAGCAGTTCTTC. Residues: CASSPGQGNEQFF. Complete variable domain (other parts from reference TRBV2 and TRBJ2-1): EPEVTQTPSHQVTQMGQEVILRCVPISNHLYFYWYRQILGQKVEFLVSFYNNEISEKSEIFDDQFSVERPDGSNFTLKIRSTKLEDSAMYFCASSPGQGNEQFFGPGTRLTVL.

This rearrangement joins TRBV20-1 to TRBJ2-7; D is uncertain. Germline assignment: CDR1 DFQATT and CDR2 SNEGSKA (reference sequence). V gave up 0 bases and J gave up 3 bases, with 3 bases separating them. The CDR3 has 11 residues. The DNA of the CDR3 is TGCAGTGCTAGAGATGACTACGAGCAGTACTTC. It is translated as CSARDDYEQYF.

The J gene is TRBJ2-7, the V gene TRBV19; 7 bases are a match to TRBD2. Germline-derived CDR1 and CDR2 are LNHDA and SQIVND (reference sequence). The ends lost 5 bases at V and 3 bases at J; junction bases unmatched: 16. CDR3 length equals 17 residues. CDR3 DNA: TGTGCCAGTAGTTCCCATGGGGTGGGAGCGGGGCTCTACGAGCAGTACTTC. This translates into CASSSHGVGAGLYEQYF. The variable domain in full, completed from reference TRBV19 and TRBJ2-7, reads DGGITQSPKYLFRKEGQNVTLSCEQNLNHDAMYWYRQDPGQGLRLIYYSQIVNDFQKGDIAEGYSVSREKKESFPLTVTSAQKNPTAFYLCASSSHGVGAGLYEQYFGPGTRLTVT.

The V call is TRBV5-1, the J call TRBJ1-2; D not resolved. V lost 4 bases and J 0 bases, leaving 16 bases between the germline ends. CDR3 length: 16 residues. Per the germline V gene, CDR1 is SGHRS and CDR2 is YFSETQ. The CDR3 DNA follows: TGCGCCAGCAGCCCTGGAGTCCGGGGAGCTAACTATGGCTACACCTTC. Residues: CASSPGVRGANYGYTF. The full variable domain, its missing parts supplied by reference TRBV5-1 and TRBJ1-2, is KAGVTQTPRYLIKTRGQQVTLSCSPISGHRSVSWYQQTPGQGLQFLFEYFSETQRNKGNFPGRFSGRQFSNSRSEMNVSTLELGDSALYLCASSPGVRGANYGYTFGSGTRLTVV.

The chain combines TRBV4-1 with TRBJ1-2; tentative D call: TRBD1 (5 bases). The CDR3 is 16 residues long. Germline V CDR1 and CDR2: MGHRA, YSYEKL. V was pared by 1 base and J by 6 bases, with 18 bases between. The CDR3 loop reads CASSQVVLRGGDGYTF. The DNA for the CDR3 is TGCGCCAGCAGCCAAGTTGTACTGCGGGGGGGTGATGGCTACACCTTC.

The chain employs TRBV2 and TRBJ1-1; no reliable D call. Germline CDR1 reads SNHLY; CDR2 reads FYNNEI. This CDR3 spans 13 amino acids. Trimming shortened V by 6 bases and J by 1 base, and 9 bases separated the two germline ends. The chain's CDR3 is CASSVDTNTEAFF. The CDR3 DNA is TGTGCCAGCAGCGTTGACACGAACACTGAAGCTTTCTTT.

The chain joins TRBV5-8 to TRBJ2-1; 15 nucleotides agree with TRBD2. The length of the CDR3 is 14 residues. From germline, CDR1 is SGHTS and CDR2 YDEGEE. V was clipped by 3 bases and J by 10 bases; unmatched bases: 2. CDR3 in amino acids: CASSSGLAGGEQFF. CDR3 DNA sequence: TGTGCCAGCAGCTCGGGACTAGCGGGAGGCGAGCAGTTCTTC.

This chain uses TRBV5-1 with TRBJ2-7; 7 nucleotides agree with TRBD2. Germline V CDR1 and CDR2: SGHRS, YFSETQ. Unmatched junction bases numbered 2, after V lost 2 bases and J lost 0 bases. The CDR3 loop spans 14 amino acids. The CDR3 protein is CASSFLADSYEQYF. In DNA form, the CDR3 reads TGCGCCAGCAGCTTTCTAGCGGACTCCTACGAGCAGTACTTC.

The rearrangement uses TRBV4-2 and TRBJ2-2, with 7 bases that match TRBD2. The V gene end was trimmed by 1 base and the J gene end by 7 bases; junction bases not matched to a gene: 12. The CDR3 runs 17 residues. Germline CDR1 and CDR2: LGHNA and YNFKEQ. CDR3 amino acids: CASSQGSGDQRGGELFF. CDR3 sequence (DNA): TGTGCCAGCAGCCAAGGGTCCGGGGACCAGCGGGGCGGGGAGCTGTTTTTT.

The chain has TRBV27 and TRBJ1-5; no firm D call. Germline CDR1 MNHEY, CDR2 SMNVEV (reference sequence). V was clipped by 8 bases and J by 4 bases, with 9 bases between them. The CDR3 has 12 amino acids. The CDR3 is CASADGNQPQHF. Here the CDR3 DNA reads TGTGCCAGCGCAGATGGAAATCAGCCCCAGCATTTT.

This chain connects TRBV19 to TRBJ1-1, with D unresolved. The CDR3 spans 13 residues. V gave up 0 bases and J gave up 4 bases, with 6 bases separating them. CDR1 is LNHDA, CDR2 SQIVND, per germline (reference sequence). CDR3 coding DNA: TGTGCCAGTAGTATAGATCCGGGCACTGAAGCTTTCTTT. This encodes CASSIDPGTEAFF. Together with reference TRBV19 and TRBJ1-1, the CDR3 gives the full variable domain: DGGITQSPKYLFRKEGQNVTLSCEQNLNHDAMYWYRQDPGQGLRLIYYSQIVNDFQKGDIAEGYSVSREKKESFPLTVTSAQKNPTAFYLCASSIDPGTEAFFGQGTRLTVV.